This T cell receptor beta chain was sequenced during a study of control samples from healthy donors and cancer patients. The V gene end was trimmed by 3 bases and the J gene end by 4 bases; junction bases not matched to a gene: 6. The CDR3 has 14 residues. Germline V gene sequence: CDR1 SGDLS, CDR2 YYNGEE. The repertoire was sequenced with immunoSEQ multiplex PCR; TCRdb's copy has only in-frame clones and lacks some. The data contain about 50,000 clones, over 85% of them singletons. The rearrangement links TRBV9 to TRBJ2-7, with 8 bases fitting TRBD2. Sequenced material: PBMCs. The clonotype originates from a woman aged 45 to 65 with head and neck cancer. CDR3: CASSATSDTYEQYF. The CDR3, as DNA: TGTGCCAGCAGCGCGACTAGCGATACGTACGAGCAGTACTTC. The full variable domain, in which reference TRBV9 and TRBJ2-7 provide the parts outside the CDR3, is DSGVTQTPKHLITATGQRVTLRCSPRSGDLSVYWYQQSLDQGLQFLIQYYNGEERAKGNILERFSAQQFPDLHSELNLSSLELGDSALYFCASSATSDTYEQYFGPGTRLTVT.